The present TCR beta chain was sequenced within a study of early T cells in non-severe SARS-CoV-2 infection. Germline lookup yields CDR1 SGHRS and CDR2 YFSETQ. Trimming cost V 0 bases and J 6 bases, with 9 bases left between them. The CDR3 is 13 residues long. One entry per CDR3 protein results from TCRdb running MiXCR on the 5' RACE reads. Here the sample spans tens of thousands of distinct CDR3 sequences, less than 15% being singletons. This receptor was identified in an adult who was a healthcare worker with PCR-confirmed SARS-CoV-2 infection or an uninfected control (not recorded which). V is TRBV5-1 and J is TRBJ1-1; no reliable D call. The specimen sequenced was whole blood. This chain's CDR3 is CASSLGVPAEAFF. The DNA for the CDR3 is TGCGCCAGCAGCTTGGGTGTCCCAGCTGAAGCTTTCTTT.